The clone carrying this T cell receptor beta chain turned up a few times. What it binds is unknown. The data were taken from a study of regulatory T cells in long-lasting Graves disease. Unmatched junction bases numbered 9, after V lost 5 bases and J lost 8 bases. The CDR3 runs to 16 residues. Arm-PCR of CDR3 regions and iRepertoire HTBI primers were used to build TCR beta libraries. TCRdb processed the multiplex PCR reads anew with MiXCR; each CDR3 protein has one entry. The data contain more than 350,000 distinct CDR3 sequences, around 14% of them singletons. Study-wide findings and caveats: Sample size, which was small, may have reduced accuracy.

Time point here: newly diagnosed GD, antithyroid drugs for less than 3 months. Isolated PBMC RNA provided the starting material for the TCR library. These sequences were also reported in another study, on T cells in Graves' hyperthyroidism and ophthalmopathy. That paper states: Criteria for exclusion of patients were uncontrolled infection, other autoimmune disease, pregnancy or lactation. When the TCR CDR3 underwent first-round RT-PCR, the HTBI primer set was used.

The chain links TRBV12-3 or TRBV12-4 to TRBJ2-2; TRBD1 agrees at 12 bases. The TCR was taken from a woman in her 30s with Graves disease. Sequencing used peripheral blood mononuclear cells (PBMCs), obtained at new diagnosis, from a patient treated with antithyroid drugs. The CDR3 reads CASSLSGGQGAGELFF. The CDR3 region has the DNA TGTGCCAGCAGTCTTTCAGGGGGACAGGGGGCGGGGGAGCTGTTTTTT.